This is a list of T cell receptor beta chains from one sample in a study of beta chain features in type 1 diabetes. The assay was immunoSEQ multiplex PCR, and TCRdb's table has in-frame clones only and misses some. The table records 250,000 or so clones, 27% of them present only once. Input material: central memory CD4+ T cells from blood. The receptors were gathered from a man between 25 and 39 years old in good health. Each CDR3 is given with its conserved first and last residue. The order of the fields is V gene, CDR3 protein.

TRBV5-6	CASSLVGALNEQFF
TRBV7-2	CASSPTSGKDTQYF
TRBV9	CASSPLRGNRLQETQYF
TRBV5-5	CASSLVYSADYEQYF
TRBV30	CAGGRDSPLHF
TRBV28	CASSPGLLYNEQFF
TRBV6-5	CASSYEEGRGNQPQHF
TRBV7-2	CASSFGGRETQYF
TRBV18	CASSPHQMDTQYF
TRBV29-1	CCVAGTRPDTQYF
TRBV25-1	CASRGQVRDYEQYF
TRBV10-3	CAISDRVAGQGQPQHF
TRBV5-1	CASSFQDLTDTQYF
TRBV12-5	CARGLAAGAGTSGGNEQYF
TRBV5-6	CASSLTTTYEQYF
TRBV6-1	CASRADSFSTDTQYF
TRBV7-6	CASSLDEGPYEQYF
TRBV7-2	CASSATSGVGEQYF
TRBV10-3	CAISEPGGPNQQVHF
TRBV18	CASSRTDRDTEAFF
TRBV7-9	CASSLGTGELFF
TRBV29-1	CSVQQYNTDTQYF
TRBV30	CAWSTGSTDTQYF
TRBV5-1	CASTTMTTGTTEAFF
TRBV10-3	CAISETIRQENPTDTQYF
TRBV10-3	CAISESGGTNTQYF
TRBV7-2	CASSLAATSGYEQYF
TRBV29-1	CSIGTGTGGSADTQYF
TRBV6-1	CASSEISANYGYTF
TRBV10-3	CAISGISGELFF
TRBV5-1	CASSSPGGTDTQYF
TRBV9	CASSVQGRGETQYF
TRBV19	CASGRTASPDTQYF
TRBV7-2	CASSSTSGNYEQYF
TRBV7-6	CASSLGQRALQETQYF
TRBV7-2	CASSSQGRETQYF
TRBV7-2	CASSPAGSESTEAFF
TRBV9	CASSERGQDTQYF
TRBV30	CAWSLVGPNEQFF
TRBV1	CTSSQDAGPFNQPQHF
TRBV4-1	CASSQEVQGNEQFF
TRBV7-2	CASSLRGRSTEAFF
TRBV7-2	CASSLGDFIQETQYF
TRBV7-6	CASSLARGTLGEAFF
TRBV29-1	CSAASQGALYEQYF
TRBV2	CASSEATGSREKLFF
TRBV30	CACIPGLAGFYDGTDTQYF